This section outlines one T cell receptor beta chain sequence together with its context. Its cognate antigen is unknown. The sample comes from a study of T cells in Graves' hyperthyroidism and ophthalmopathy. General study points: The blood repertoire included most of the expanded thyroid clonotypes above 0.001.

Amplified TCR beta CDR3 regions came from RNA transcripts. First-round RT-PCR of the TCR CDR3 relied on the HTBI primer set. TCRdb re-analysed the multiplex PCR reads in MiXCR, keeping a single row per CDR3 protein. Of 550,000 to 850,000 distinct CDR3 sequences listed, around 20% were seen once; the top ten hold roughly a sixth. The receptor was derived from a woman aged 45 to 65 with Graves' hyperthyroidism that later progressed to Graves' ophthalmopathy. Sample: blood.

CDR3 sequence: CAISERDRGQETQYF. DNA of the CDR3: TGTGCCATCAGTGAGCGTGACAGGGGGCAAGAGACCCAGTACTTC. V and J are TRBV10-3 and TRBJ2-5; the match to TRBD1 covers 9 bases. This CDR3 contains 15 residues. Germline trimming cut 2 bases from V and 2 bases from J; bases unmatched to any gene: 3. Looked up from germline, CDR1 is ENHRY and CDR2 is SYGVKD.